The T cell receptor (beta chain) described here comes from a study of cytomegalovirus exposure and HLA in healthy donors (TCRdb year 2017). For context, the study as a whole: In an earlier analysis of 587 of the donors, roughly 300 Gb of sequence data and some 120 million unique TCR beta sequences from 180 million or so T cells were reported. An early release that covered fewer than 800 HLA-typed donors contained 250 to 350 gigabases of sequencing data and some 87 million unique TCR sequences. Of the 398 genotyped donors, more than 75% were placed in the genetic ancestry cluster associated with self-reported Caucasian donors. The study aimed to test whether cataloging public T cell receptors could reveal signatures of past pathogen exposure. The study profiled the T cell repertoires of hundreds of subjects by immunosequencing and related them to cytomegalovirus serostatus. A separate validation cohort of roughly 120 different subjects was used in addition to the roughly 720-subject first cohort. The study combined high-throughput TCR immunosequencing, statistical association of individual TCRs with disease status, and machine learning to predict cytomegalovirus infection status. A later analysis re-analyzed previously published TCR beta repertoires from about 600 donors and added high-resolution HLA genotyping to study TCR occurrence patterns. Rather than using new phenotypic data, the later analysis identified candidate immune exposures from TCR beta sequences and from how often those sequences occurred across donors. An earlier analysis of 500 to 650 of the donors applied high-throughput TCR beta sequencing to assess whether each TCR beta V gene segment acted as functional or pseudogenic. Alongside the repertoire data, information on donor age, sex, ethnicity and CMV serostatus was compiled. Genome-wide SNP genotypes for about 65% of the roughly 670 donors were used in a later genetic analysis, which treated that subset as a discovery cohort. All discovery cohort repertoires had been generated on a single sequencing platform. HLA typing covered class I and class II loci at four-digit resolution. The number of typed donors differed by locus: about 629-640 for A, B, C, DRB1 and DQB1; approximately 540 for DQA1; 606 for DPA1; and roughly 490 for DPB1. Several DR-DQ haplotypes were treated as single units for association and clustering because of strong linkage in the cohort. Across approximately 400 genotyped donors of the cohort, an average of about 220,000 unique TCR beta nucleotide sequences per donor were sequenced, and 15% to 20% of those sequences were non-productive. Here is what the overall study found, with its caveats: According to the authors, the approach could potentially be generalized to other disease states and immunological phenotypes. Because HLA typing was unavailable for some donors at each locus, only the typed subset was used in association tests. The 87-base-pair reads could not distinguish some IMGT-functional V segments, including TRBV6-2 and TRBV6-3, so those segments were excluded. The study listed 170 or so TCR beta chains as associated with cytomegalovirus. The cohort was sequenced for TCR beta chains only, and without alpha or paired-chain data the features that could be detected were limited. Over 15 rarely observed V segments, including chromosome 9 orphons, were excluded from the earlier analysis of about 610 of the donors because counts were too low. When HLA alleles, especially DR and DQ, strongly co-occurred, TCR associations were difficult to assign to individual alleles. While some public TCRs were present in many individuals, most TCR sequences turned up only very rarely across donors. A further reported finding was that TCR beta sequences accurately predicted the HLA-A and HLA-B alleles for most subjects in the first cohort. A later analysis reported that several top co-occurrence clusters appeared linked to parvovirus B19, influenza, CMV and Epstein-Barr virus. In a later genetic analysis, a missense DCLRE1C variant was associated with V-gene and J-gene trimming of TCR beta chains, and the association was replicated in an independent cohort. Correlated functional status among segregating V segments might be attributable to linkage disequilibrium, but an unknown experimental factor could not be ruled out. Compared with equally common non-associated chains, HLA-associated TCR beta chains in a later analysis were more clonally expanded and had lower generation probabilities. Three of the identified cytomegalovirus-associated TCR beta chains were confirmed in vitro to be specific for cytomegalovirus antigens. According to a later genetic analysis, donors in an Asian-associated ancestry cluster had fewer N-insertions in productive TCRs than the approximately 630-donor mean. Most CMV-associated TCR beta chains appeared to be HLA-restricted in a later analysis, and the HLA associations seemed to be driven largely by CMV exposure. An earlier analysis of approximately 530 of the donors showed that most TCR beta V segments appeared in productive rearrangements either about 87% or about 30% of the time, which broadly matched IMGT annotations. A cluster of highly shared sequence variants was judged likely to represent a technical artifact of the sequencing pipeline. In a later analysis, the rate of TCR association differed among HLA loci, with DRB1 alleles having the most associated TCRs and HLA-C alleles having the fewest. At a false discovery rate of 0.05, a later analysis linked about 16,000 TCR beta sequences to specific HLA alleles. Sequencing depth was assumed to be roughly uniform across donors in the presence/absence analyses, though that assumption may not hold. The classifier was reported to diagnose cytomegalovirus status with high specificity and sensitivity in both the original and validation cohorts. CMV serostatus was the only immune exposure information available for the cohort.

The cohort comprised some 680 healthy bone marrow donors. Cohort members were all nominally healthy when sampled, although unrecorded immune exposures were likely present. The donor was CMV seronegative and was included in the group of 352 seronegative cohort members. Each donor provided a peripheral blood sample, and peripheral blood mononuclear cells were used for TCR beta sequencing. Genomic DNA was extracted from the blood cell samples with the Qiagen DNeasy Blood Extraction Kit. Receptors were amplified or captured by the immunoSEQ multiplex PCR assay. For the multiplex PCR, a mixture combining 60 forward primers for TCR Vbeta segments and 13 reverse primers for TCR Jbeta segments was used. Amplification of the CDR3 region of rearranged TCR beta genes was performed with a multiplex PCR assay on genomic DNA. The amplified TCR beta libraries were sequenced on the Illumina HiSeq System as 87-base-pair reads. Processing in the source paper ran as follows. A later analysis counted 75 million to 100 million unique TCR beta chains across the roughly 700 repertoires, and some 12 million of these chains were shared by at least two donors. To remove PCR and sequencing errors, raw reads were error-corrected and collapsed into unique sequences using a nearest-neighbor algorithm that merged closely related sequences. Alignment of CDR3 sequences to IMGT reference sequences was used to assign V, D and J gene segments. For a sequence to be retained, a match of at least six nucleotides was required to both a V gene segment and a J gene segment. Rearrangements were classified as productive when the CDR3 lacked stop codons and remained in frame with V and J, and all other rearrangements were classified as non-productive. Following IMGT convention, CDR3 was defined as the stretch from the second conserved V-encoded cysteine to the conserved J-encoded phenylalanine. In an earlier analysis of around 540 of the donors, sequences lacking an unambiguous match to a single V gene segment were excluded. An earlier analysis of 587 of the donors called V segments functional above 56.7% productive rearrangements and segregating when the between-donor standard deviation exceeded 5%. A statistical classification framework was built to diagnose cytomegalovirus status from the catalog of TCR beta chain sequences. V and J gene assignment, in a later analysis, came from comparing TCR nucleotide sequences with IMGT/GENE-DB human TR gene sequences. In a later analysis, CDR3 sequences and most-parsimonious VDJ recombination scenarios were assigned using the TCRdist pipeline. In a later analysis, each TCR beta chain was defined by its CDR3 amino acid sequence together with its V-gene family, and reads lacking a unique V-gene family were excluded. As a way to deal with suspected cross-contamination and a sequencing artifact, a later analysis dropped over 550 nucleotide sequences that were highly shared and had low generation probability. In a later analysis, a clonal expansion index for each public chain was calculated from normalized within-repertoire ranks of inferred template counts. In a later analysis, generation probabilities were computed using a VDJ recombination model fitted to out-of-frame rearrangements, and the results were checked against IGoR. In a later analysis, hypergeometric tests were used to score TCR-TCR, TCR-HLA and TCR-CMV co-occurrence, with a repertoire-size bias correction applied to TCR pairs. To estimate false discovery rates, a later analysis permuted the HLA or CMV assignments 20 times. In a later analysis, co-occurring TCRs were grouped using DBSCAN, with TCRdist sequence similarity added in when clustering inside HLA-allele-positive subsets. For co-occurrence clustering, repertoires with fewer than 30,000 or more than 120,000 public chains were excluded, along with about five repertoires with anomalous nucleotide sharing. The immuneACCESS repertoire file appears here via TCRdb, limited to in-frame rearrangements. These files lack a portion of the clones; in checked studies, under half of the deficit traces to unresolved V genes, and the cause of the others is not known. V and J calls and clone size are given by that table; D and trimming were obtained from the DNA. For this sample the table gives 170,000 or so clones, of which roughly 82% were detected only once. The ten largest make up more than 0.45% of the sample.

Comment on this clone: The clone's antigen remains unknown. No qualities accompany the bases; no much larger clone lies one base away.

From the germline V gene (reference sequence), CDR1 is SGHNT and CDR2 is YYREEE. Compared with germline, V lacks 4 bases and J lacks 4 bases; bases without a gene match: 8. From cysteine to phenylalanine, the CDR3 is 14 amino acids long. Solely the CDR3 DNA is kept, with 42 bases framed from the first base. This clonotype was sampled from a woman aged 50 to 60 in good health and CMV-seronegative. The source material was PBMCs. The chain links TRBV5-4 with TRBJ2-7, with 7 bases in between that match TRBD1. The CDR3 region reads CASSVRDREYEQYF. The nucleotide sequence reads TGTGCCAGCAGCGTACGGGACAGAGAATACGAGCAGTACTTC.